This TCR beta chain was observed in a study of cytomegalovirus exposure and HLA in healthy donors. The PCR contained 60 Vbeta and 13 Jbeta primers. Clones were sequenced by immunoSEQ multiplex PCR, and TCRdb holds only the in-frame ones, with some missing. The sample lists under 200,000 clones; roughly 73% were seen once. The CDR3 covers 15 residues. CDR1 and CDR2 (germline): LGHNA, YSLEER. V was clipped by 0 bases and J by 11 bases, with 19 bases between them. The rearrangement links TRBV4-3 to TRBJ2-5, with D possibly TRBD2 on 6 matching bases. The sequenced material came from PBMCs. The receptor was isolated from a woman aged 25-40 years in good health and CMV-seronegative. The CDR3 protein is CASSQDWGIRGEQYF. CDR3 DNA: TGCGCCAGCAGCCAAGACTGGGGTATTCGCGGGGAGCAGTACTTC.